This paragraph covers one TCR beta chain sequence. PCR amplification relied on 60 Vbeta primers (plus 13 Jbeta primers). Here immunoSEQ multiplex PCR was the method, and the copy in TCRdb shows in-frame clones only, minus some. The sample lists more than 90,000 clones; about 80% were seen once. The data are from a study of cytomegalovirus exposure and HLA in healthy donors. V shed 8 bases and J shed 3 bases, with 8 bases lying between them. The CDR3 totals 12 residues. Germline-derived CDR1 and CDR2 are LNHDA and SQIVND (reference sequence). Healthy bone marrow donors made up the donors. The rearrangement links TRBV19 to TRBJ1-5; D remains unclear. The sequence was collected from a man in his forties in good health and CMV-seronegative. Sequenced input: PBMCs. In DNA form, the CDR3 reads TGTGCCAGTCGGGAAGTCAATCAGCCCCAGCATTTT. It yields the protein CASREVNQPQHF.